A single sample gave rise to the 20 T cell receptor beta chains below, sequenced in a study of blood T cells in healthy people across ages. Alongside a J-beta primer mix, a sample-barcoded 5' primer served in a second PCR lasting about 7 to 11 cycles. TCRdb called the 5' RACE reads again in MiXCR, with one record for every CDR3 protein. In the table there are approximately 790,000 distinct CDR3 sequences, less than 80% of which are singletons. Sequencing input: blood. Every receptor here comes from a man in his thirties or forties in good health.

The chain joins TRBV9 to TRBJ2-1; tentatively, D is TRBD1 (6 bases). CDR3 length equals 15 residues. V lost 6 bases and J 0 bases, leaving 13 bases between the germline ends. Germline CDR1 and CDR2: SGDLS and YYNGEE. CDR3 in amino acids: CASTRGRGSYNEQFF. The CDR3 region has the DNA TGTGCCAGCACCAGGGGTCGGGGCTCCTACAATGAGCAGTTCTTC.

Only a few counts were recorded for this clonotype. The chain carries TRBV4-3 and TRBJ2-5; a weak D match, TRBD2 (6 bases). The V gene's germline CDR1 is LGHNA and CDR2 YSLEER. The CDR3 consists of 13 residues. Between the trimmed V and J ends, which lost 6 bases and 1 base, there was a span of 9 bases. The CDR3 protein is CASSRTIQETQYF. CDR3 bases: TGCGCCAGCAGTCGGACTATCCAAGAGACCCAGTACTTC.

As regards this clonotype: The junction shows a germline mismatch at one end, possibly a read error. V usage is TRBV12-3 or TRBV12-4 and J usage is TRBJ2-6; 7 bases agree with TRBD2. The CDR3 sequence is 15 residues long. The DNA for the CDR3 is TGTGCCAGCAGTTTCGGGGGGTATGGGGCCGACGTCCTGACTTTC. It yields the protein CASSFGGYGADVLTF.

This clonotype was counted only a few times. The CDR3 is CASSPTGTGGYEQYF. The CDR3 bases are TGCGCCAGCAGCCCTACCGGGACAGGGGGCTACGAGCAGTACTTC. The chain carries TRBV4-1 and TRBJ2-7, with 11 nucleotides matching TRBD1. J was trimmed by 3 bases and V by 4 bases; bases with no gene match: 5. This CDR3 contains 15 residues. Germline lookup yields CDR1 MGHRA and CDR2 YSYEKL.

V and J are TRBV10-3 and TRBJ2-7, with 8 bases identical to TRBD1. Germline values: CDR1 ENHRY, CDR2 SYGVKD. The CDR3 is 14 residues long. The V segment lost 3 bases and the J segment 3 bases; nucleotides outside the gene matches: 4. The CDR3 sequence: CAISDGQGFYEQYF. The CDR3 nucleotides read TGTGCCATCAGTGACGGACAGGGCTTCTACGAGCAGTACTTC.

The V and J genes are TRBV5-8 and TRBJ1-2, with a tentative D call TRBD1 (5 bases). Germline V gene sequence: CDR1 SGHTS, CDR2 YDEGEE. This CDR3 has 14 amino acids. Trimming left V 0 bases short and J 5 bases short, with 11 bases between. The CDR3 is CASSLAGPGYGYTF. CDR3 DNA: TGTGCCAGCAGCTTGGCAGGGCCCGGATATGGCTACACCTTC.

The chain has TRBV9 and TRBJ2-7, with D possibly TRBD1 on 5 matching bases. Between the trimmed V and J ends, which lost 3 bases and 3 bases, there was a span of 10 bases. Per the germline V gene, CDR1 is SGDLS and CDR2 is YYNGEE. This CDR3 spans 13 amino acids. CDR3 bases: TGTGCCAGCAGCGGCGACAGCGACTACGAGCAGTACTTC. This encodes CASSGDSDYEQYF.

This rearrangement joins TRBV6-1 to TRBJ2-1, with 12 nucleotides matching TRBD1. J lost 6 bases, V lost 6 bases, and 12 bases had no gene match. Germline V lookup: CDR1 MNHNS, CDR2 SASEGT. This CDR3 has 17 amino acids. This chain's CDR3 is CASSSGLGQGAGNEQFF. CDR3 coding DNA: TGTGCCAGCAGCTCCGGCCTGGGACAGGGGGCTGGCAATGAGCAGTTCTTC.

J is TRBJ2-4 and V is TRBV7-8; D might be TRBD2 (6 bases). The J call is doubtful: the DNA matches TRBJ2-7 better. Germline CDR1 and CDR2: SGHVS and FQNEAQ. The CDR3 length is 15 residues. The CDR3, as DNA: TGTGCCAGCACCGATCTAGTGGGACTTGCCTACGAGCAGTACTTC. Amino acid sequence: CASTDLVGLAYEQYF.

CDR3 DNA: TGTGCCAGCAGTCCTAATGGGCAGCAAGAGACCCAGTACTTC. This codes for CASSPNGQQETQYF. The rearrangement uses TRBV7-2 and TRBJ2-5; D gene unclear. V lost 6 bases and J 2 bases, leaving 13 bases between the germline ends. The CDR3 totals 14 residues. The germline CDR1 and CDR2 sequences are SGHTA and FQGNSA. The complete variable domain, with remaining parts taken from reference TRBV7-2 and TRBJ2-5, reads GAGVSQSPSNKVTEKGKDVELRCDPISGHTALYWYRQSLGQGLEFLIYFQGNSAPDKSGLPSDRFSAERTGGSVSTLTIQRTQQEDSAVYLCASSPNGQQETQYFGPGTRLLVL.

This clonotype occurred a few times. J is TRBJ2-7 and V is TRBV6-6; 8 nucleotides line up with TRBD2. The germline V gene has CDR1 MNHNY and CDR2 SVGAGI (reference sequence). CDR3 length: 15 amino acids. Trimming removed 5 bases from V and 1 base from J; junction bases left unmatched: 7. The CDR3 is CASSTTGGGSYEQYF. CDR3 coding DNA: TGTGCCAGCAGTACCACTGGCGGGGGGTCCTACGAGCAGTACTTC.

The chain combines TRBV27 with TRBJ1-1; 7 bases align to TRBD1. The CDR3 is made up of 13 amino acids. J was trimmed by 7 bases and V by 6 bases; bases with no gene match: 8. The germline gives CDR1 MNHEY, CDR2 SMNVEV (reference sequence). The CDR3 here is CASSPTRQGEAFF. The DNA of the CDR3 is TGTGCCAGCAGCCCAACTCGACAGGGTGAAGCTTTCTTT.

The J gene is TRBJ1-2, the V gene TRBV10-3; D ambiguous. Germline loops: CDR1 ENHRY, CDR2 SYGVKD. Trimming cost V 3 bases and J 4 bases, with 15 bases left between them. The CDR3 contains 15 residues. This CDR3 reads CAISDQATLGYGYTF. The CDR3 DNA reads as TGTGCCATCAGTGATCAGGCCACATTGGGCTATGGCTACACCTTC.

The chain employs TRBV5-6 and TRBJ2-7; possible D gene TRBD2, 6 bases. This CDR3 comprises 14 residues. V was cut by 3 bases and J by 2 bases, with 12 bases left in between. Germline CDR1 reads SGHDT; CDR2 reads YYEEEE. Written as DNA, the CDR3 is TGTGCCAGCAGCTCGGGACTTCGAACCTACGAGCAGTACTTC. Residues: CASSSGLRTYEQYF. Full variable domain (outside the CDR3, taken from reference TRBV5-6 and TRBJ2-7): DAGVTQSPTHLIKTRGQQVTLRCSPKSGHDTVSWYQQALGQGPQFIFQYYEEEERQRGNFPDRFSGHQFPNYSSELNVNALLLGDSALYLCASSSGLRTYEQYFGPGTRLTVT.

The chain is built from TRBV5-6 and TRBJ2-7, with 7 bases that match TRBD1. CDR3 length: 15 residues. V trimming: 4 bases; J trimming: 2 bases; junction bases outside the gene matches: 9. Per germline, CDR1 SGHDT and CDR2 YYEEEE. CDR3 DNA sequence: TGTGCCAGCAGCCCGGGTGGGACAGTCCCCTACGAGCAGTACTTC. Translation gives CASSPGGTVPYEQYF.

The chain joins TRBV5-1 to TRBJ2-1, with a weak D call TRBD2 (6 bases). The CDR3 loop spans 14 amino acids. The V gene's germline CDR1 is SGHRS and CDR2 YFSETQ. Trimming stripped 4 bases from V and 7 bases from J, with 15 bases between. In DNA form, the CDR3 reads TGCGCCAGCAGCCGCCGGGACTCGTCAAATGAGCAGTTCTTC. Translating gives CASSRRDSSNEQFF.

To note about this clonotype: An end of the junction differs from the germline gene, which may be a read error. The chain joins TRBV20-1 to TRBJ1-6; D unresolved. Per the germline V gene, CDR1 is DFQATT and CDR2 is SNEGSKA (reference sequence). The CDR3 extends over 15 amino acids. The CDR3 here is CTNRAGGPYNSPLHF. The DNA of the CDR3 is TGTACGAACCGGGCGGGAGGGCCATATAATTCACCCCTCCACTTT.

For the CDR3, the DNA is TGTGCCAGCAGCTTTGGGACAAAGGAAGGCTACACCTTC. It encodes CASSFGTKEGYTF. The rearrangement links TRBV7-2 to TRBJ1-2; a possible D gene is TRBD1 (6 bases). V gave up 3 bases and J gave up 8 bases, with 13 bases separating them. Germline V CDR1 and CDR2: SGHTA, FQGNSA. The CDR3 spans 13 residues.

The rearrangement joins TRBV12-3 or TRBV12-4 to TRBJ2-5; 8 bases fit TRBD2. The CDR3 loop spans 15 amino acids. J gave up 3 bases and V 5 bases, and 8 bases lay outside the gene matches. The CDR3 DNA sequence: TGTGCCAGCAGTCCTAGACGAGCGGGGGAAGAGACCCAGTACTTC. Translating it yields CASSPRRAGEETQYF.

The chain has TRBV3-1 and TRBJ1-3, with no clear D. CDR1 is LGHDT and CDR2 is YNNKEL in the germline V gene (reference sequence). V was clipped by 11 bases and J by 4 bases, with 12 bases between them. The CDR3 totals 12 residues. CDR3: CASQAAGNTIYF. CDR3 sequence (DNA): TGTGCCTCTCAGGCCGCCGGAAACACCATATATTTT.